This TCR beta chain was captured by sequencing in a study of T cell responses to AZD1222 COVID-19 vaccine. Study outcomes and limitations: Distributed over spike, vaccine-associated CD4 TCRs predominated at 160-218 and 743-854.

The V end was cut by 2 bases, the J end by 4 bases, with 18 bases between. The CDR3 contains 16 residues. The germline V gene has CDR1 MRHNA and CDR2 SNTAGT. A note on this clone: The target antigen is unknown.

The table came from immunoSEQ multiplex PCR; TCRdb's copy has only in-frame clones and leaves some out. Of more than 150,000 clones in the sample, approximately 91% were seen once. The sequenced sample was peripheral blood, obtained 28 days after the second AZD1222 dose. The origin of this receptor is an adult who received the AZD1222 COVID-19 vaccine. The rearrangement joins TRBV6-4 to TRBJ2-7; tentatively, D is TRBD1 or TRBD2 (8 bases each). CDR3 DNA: TGTGCCAGCAGTGACGCGGACAGGGCGGGAGGATACGAGCAGTACTTC. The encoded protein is CASSDADRAGGYEQYF.